Presented here are 20 T cell receptor beta chains from one specimen sequenced in a study of cytomegalovirus exposure and HLA in healthy donors. PCR employed 60 Vbeta and 13 Jbeta primers. The repertoire was sequenced with immunoSEQ multiplex PCR; TCRdb's copy has only in-frame clones and lacks some. There are some 200,000 clones in the sample; 80% occur only once, and 0.65% lies in the top ten. Sequenced material: PBMCs. Receptor source: a boy under 18 in good health and CMV-seronegative.

V usage is TRBV5-1 and J usage is TRBJ1-1; a weak D match, TRBD1 (5 bases). V was pared by 6 bases and J by 1 base, with 16 bases between. The CDR3 is made up of 15 amino acids. CDR1 is SGHRS and CDR2 is YFSETQ in the germline V gene. The CDR3 spells CASMTSWGENTEAFF. The DNA of the CDR3 is TGCGCCAGCATGACCTCGTGGGGGGAGAACACTGAAGCTTTCTTT.

This clone came up a few times. This sequence joins TRBV2 and TRBJ1-4; 7 bases are a match to TRBD1. Germline CDR1 and CDR2: SNHLY and FYNNEI. The CDR3 is 15 amino acids. Germline trimming cut 5 bases from V and 4 bases from J; bases unmatched to any gene: 7. This CDR3 is CASSLGTVNNEKLFF. The CDR3 region has the DNA TGTGCCAGCAGTTTAGGGACAGTCAATAATGAAAAACTGTTTTTT.

The chain carries TRBV7-9 and TRBJ2-5; a weak D match, TRBD2 (5 bases). Trimming removed 3 bases from V and 5 bases from J, with 13 bases in between. CDR3 length: 14 residues. Looked up from germline, CDR1 is SEHNR and CDR2 is FQNEAQ (reference sequence). CDR3 sequence reads: CASSFMTTPETQYF. CDR3 in DNA: TGTGCCAGCAGCTTCATGACTACCCCGGAGACCCAGTACTTC.

This clone turned up a few times. This chain joins TRBV28 and TRBJ2-5; 7 bases are a match to TRBD1. V shed 4 bases, J shed 9 bases, and the junction held 2 bases outside the gene matches. The germline V gene encodes CDR1 MDHEN and CDR2 SYDVKM. The CDR3 covers 11 residues. The CDR3 protein is CASSSTGAQYF. The CDR3 region has the DNA TGTGCCAGCAGTTCAACAGGGGCCCAGTACTTC.

This clone was seen a single time. This chain connects TRBV18 to TRBJ1-5; 7 nucleotides align to TRBD1. CDR3 length: 16 residues. The V gene's germline CDR1 is KGHSH and CDR2 LQKENI. Trimming took 4 bases from V and 4 from J; bases not matched to a gene: 10. For the CDR3, the DNA is TGTGCCAGCTCACAAACGGACAGGCCAGGGAATCAGCCCCAGCATTTT. Translation: CASSQTDRPGNQPQHF. The variable domain in full, completed from reference TRBV18 and TRBJ1-5, reads NAGVMQNPRHLVRRRGQEARLRCSPMKGHSHVYWYRQLPEEGLKFMVYLQKENIIDESGMPKERFSAEFPKEGPSILRIQQVVRGDSAAYFCASSQTDRPGNQPQHFGDGTRLSIL.

This clone was detected only once. The chain couples TRBV29-1 to TRBJ1-3; D uncertain. CDR1 is SQVTM, CDR2 ANQGSEA, per germline. The CDR3 runs 16 residues. V lost 4 bases and J 0 bases, leaving 16 bases between the germline ends. Written as DNA, the CDR3 is TGCAGCGTTGTACATTTGACATCCGACTCTGGAAACACCATATATTTT. Its translation: CSVVHLTSDSGNTIYF.

The gene calls are TRBV4-2 and TRBJ2-7, with D unresolved. Trimming shortened V by 0 bases and J by 0 bases, and 6 bases separated the two germline ends. The CDR3 length is 14 residues. The germline CDR1 and CDR2 sequences are LGHNA and YNFKEQ. The CDR3 here is CASSQEPGSYEQYF. CDR3 DNA: TGTGCCAGCAGCCAAGAGCCAGGCTCCTACGAGCAGTACTTC.

The genes are TRBV30 and TRBJ1-5; no reliable D call. Trimming stripped 3 bases from V and 3 bases from J, with 15 bases between. CDR1 is GTSNPN and CDR2 is SVGIG in the germline V gene (reference sequence). There are 15 residues in the CDR3. CDR3 sequence: CAWRPRSFPNQPQHF. In nucleotides, the CDR3 is TGTGCCTGGAGGCCCCGGTCCTTCCCCAATCAGCCCCAGCATTTT.

This sequence joins TRBV19 and TRBJ2-2; 11 bases are shared with TRBD1. J lost 8 bases, V lost 5 bases, and 16 bases had no gene match. Germline CDR1 LNHDA, CDR2 SQIVND (reference sequence). The CDR3 has 18 residues. CDR3 DNA sequence: TGTGCCAGTAGTCCATGGACAGGGGGCCCGTCAAAAACTGGGGAGCTGTTTTTT. It is translated as CASSPWTGGPSKTGELFF.

The V call is TRBV6-5, the J call TRBJ1-2; weak D call: TRBD1 (6 bases). Trimming left V 2 bases short and J 7 bases short, with 17 bases between. Germline V gene sequence: CDR1 MNHEY, CDR2 SVGAGI. This CDR3 is built from 15 residues. The CDR3 DNA reads TGTGCCAGCAGTTACGCGGGGGCCGTTGCGTTTGGCTACACCTTC. It codes for CASSYAGAVAFGYTF.

The genes are TRBV14 and TRBJ2-7; 8 bases fit TRBD1. Germline V gives CDR1 SGHDN, CDR2 FVKESK. The length of the CDR3 is 14 residues. With 4 bases clipped from V and 3 bases from J, the junction kept 5 bases outside the gene matches. CDR3 bases: TGTGCCAGCAGCCGGAGGACAGGGAGCTACGAGCAGTACTTC. Protein: CASSRRTGSYEQYF.

The rearrangement links TRBV9 to TRBJ2-2; TRBD2 matches 13 bases. Germline V CDR1 and CDR2: SGDLS, YYNGEE. After removal of 4 bases from V and 4 bases from J, the junction contained 7 bases not matched to a gene. This CDR3 region has 17 residues. The CDR3 sequence: CASSIGTSGASTGELFF. In nucleotides, the CDR3 is TGTGCCAGCAGCATCGGGACTAGCGGGGCCTCCACCGGGGAGCTGTTTTTT. Full variable domain (remainder filled in from reference TRBV9 and TRBJ2-2): DSGVTQTPKHLITATGQRVTLRCSPRSGDLSVYWYQQSLDQGLQFLIQYYNGEERAKGNILERFSAQQFPDLHSELNLSSLELGDSALYFCASSIGTSGASTGELFFGEGSRLTVL.

This clone was observed a single time. The chain joins TRBV5-1 to TRBJ1-1; TRBD1 matches at 7 bases. Germline values: CDR1 SGHRS, CDR2 YFSETQ. The CDR3 has 13 residues. V gave up 3 bases and J gave up 5 bases; unmatched junction bases: 4. CDR3 sequence (DNA): TGCGCCAGCAGCTGGGACAGCGGGACTGAAGCTTTCTTT. This translates into CASSWDSGTEAFF.

J is TRBJ2-3 and V is TRBV5-6; TRBD1 is a possible D gene (6 bases). The CDR3 extends over 14 amino acids. The germline gives CDR1 SGHDT, CDR2 YYEEEE. Trimming stripped 4 bases from V and 2 bases from J, with 11 bases between. The CDR3 nucleotides are TGTGCCAGCAGCATTACAGGGAACACAGATACGCAGTATTTT. Translating it yields CASSITGNTDTQYF.

The rearrangement uses TRBV30 and TRBJ1-3; no firm D call. Germline CDR1 GTSNPN, CDR2 SVGIG (reference sequence). This CDR3 region has 18 residues. Trimming left V 0 bases short and J 0 bases short, with 18 bases between. The CDR3 DNA is TGTGCCTGGAGTGTATTACGAGCCCTCAGCGACTCTGGAAACACCATATATTTT. As protein: CAWSVLRALSDSGNTIYF.

This chain connects TRBV6-5 to TRBJ1-1; D remains ambiguous. Trimming shortened V by 0 bases and J by 4 bases, and 15 bases separated the two germline ends. This CDR3 contains 16 residues. From germline, CDR1 is MNHEY and CDR2 SVGAGI. DNA of the CDR3: TGTGCCAGCAGTTACTCGTCAGGCCGAGGAGGCACTGAAGCTTTCTTT. It encodes CASSYSSGRGGTEAFF.

Worth noting for this clone: Additional DNA sequences in this sample encode the identical CDR3. The chain links TRBV6-1 to TRBJ1-1, with D possibly TRBD1 on 6 matching bases. Germline values: CDR1 MNHNS, CDR2 SASEGT. Trimming took off 7 bases at V and 4 bases at J, with 10 bases between the two ends. The CDR3 covers 12 residues. CDR3 residues: CASTGGFTEAFF. The CDR3 DNA reads as TGTGCCAGCACTGGGGGCTTCACTGAAGCTTTCTTT.

This clone was detected only a few times. V and J are TRBV2 and TRBJ1-2; perhaps TRBD1 as D (5 bases). V was trimmed by 2 bases and J by 6 bases, leaving 13 bases between them. CDR3 size: 14 residues. Germline V gene lookup returns CDR1 SNHLY and CDR2 FYNNEI. The CDR3 here is CASSESWGRNGYTF. CDR3 nucleotide sequence: TGTGCCAGCAGTGAAAGTTGGGGGAGGAATGGCTACACCTTC.

This chain links TRBV19 with TRBJ1-6; TRBD1 might be the D (6 bases). The V gene lost 3 bases and the J gene lost 2 bases, with 20 bases spanning the gap. CDR1 is LNHDA, CDR2 SQIVND, per germline (reference sequence). The CDR3 runs 19 residues. CDR3 DNA sequence: TGTGCCAGTAGTATTCGGCCGGCAGGGGTGCTTACCTATAATTCACCCCTCCACTTT. Its translation is CASSIRPAGVLTYNSPLHF.

The chain employs TRBV27 and TRBJ2-2; a weak D match, TRBD2 (6 bases). Trimming removed 0 bases at V and 0 bases at J, with 8 bases between. CDR3 length: 16 amino acids. The V gene's germline CDR1 is MNHEY and CDR2 SMNVEV (reference sequence). The chain's CDR3 is CASSLSGGANTGELFF. CDR3 sequence (DNA): TGTGCCAGCAGTTTATCGGGGGGAGCGAACACCGGGGAGCTGTTTTTT.